These 24 T cell receptor beta chains originate from one sample sequenced in a study of regulatory T cells in long-lasting Graves disease. Sequencing libraries for TCR beta were prepared with iRepertoire HTBI primers and Arm-PCR of CDR3 regions. TCRdb reanalysed the multiplex PCR reads using MiXCR and keeps one entry per CDR3 protein. The sample records 500,000 to 700,000 distinct CDR3 sequences, 25% to 35% being singletons. The sample's time point: persistent/refractory GD, antithyroid drugs over 5 years with positive TRAb. The TCR library was made from RNA that had been extracted from PBMCs in TRIzol. Material: peripheral blood mononuclear cells (PBMCs), obtained when the disease was refractory, from a patient treated with antithyroid drugs. All receptors come from a female donor with Graves disease.

This clonotype was observed a few times. The genes are TRBV7-9 and TRBJ1-1, with TRBD1 matching 9 bases. The trim removed 6 bases at V and 9 bases at J, leaving 5 bases unmatched. The CDR3 is 12 amino acids. Germline CDR1 is SEHNR and CDR2 is FQNEAQ (reference sequence). CDR3 nucleotides: TGTGCCAGCAGAACGGGACAGGGCAAAGCTTTCTTT. It translates to CASRTGQGKAFF.

The rearrangement links TRBV12-3 or TRBV12-4 to TRBJ1-5; D is unclear. The CDR3 runs 15 residues. V lost 7 bases and J lost 0, with 13 bases in between. This chain's CDR3 is CASKDGGLSNQPQHF. CDR3 nucleotide sequence: TGTGCCAGCAAGGATGGCGGCCTTAGCAATCAGCCCCAGCATTTT.

This chain connects TRBV20-1 to TRBJ2-7, with 7 nucleotides matching TRBD2. The ends lost 6 bases at V and 2 bases at J; junction bases unmatched: 10. Per the germline V gene, CDR1 is DFQATT and CDR2 is SNEGSKA (reference sequence). The length of the CDR3 is 14 residues. CDR3 region: CSAATPSGTYEQYF. The CDR3 bases are TGCAGTGCCGCAACCCCTAGCGGAACCTACGAGCAGTACTTC.

This clonotype was counted a few times. The chain links TRBV12-3 or TRBV12-4 to TRBJ1-2; unclear D gene. V was pared by 6 bases and J by 0 bases, with 14 bases between. The CDR3 is made up of 15 amino acids. CDR3 DNA sequence: TGTGCCAGCAGCCGCCCAGGCCCCACTAACTATGGCTACACCTTC. This codes for CASSRPGPTNYGYTF.

This clonotype showed up many times. The chain has TRBV28 and TRBJ1-1; the D gene is possibly TRBD1 (5 bases). The CDR3 loop spans 14 amino acids. V shed 8 bases and J shed 0 bases, with 13 bases lying between them. Germline loops: CDR1 MDHEN, CDR2 SYDVKM. CDR3 residues: CASFRQDMNTEAFF. The DNA for the CDR3 is TGTGCCAGCTTCAGGCAGGACATGAACACTGAAGCTTTCTTT.

There are a few counts of this clonotype. This sequence joins TRBV6-2 or TRBV6-3 and TRBJ2-4; no clear D gene. The CDR3 runs to 14 residues. Germline V CDR1 and CDR2: MNHEY, SVGEGT. V gave up 7 bases and J gave up 0 bases, with 10 bases separating them. Written as DNA, the CDR3 is TGTGCCAGCACCAGTCCCCGAGCCAAAAACATTCAGTACTTC. It translates to CASTSPRAKNIQYF.

This clonotype has a count of ten or more. The V gene is TRBV11-2, the J gene TRBJ2-7; D gene unclear. The CDR3 covers 14 residues. Per germline, CDR1 SGHAT and CDR2 FQNNGV. V was cut by 4 bases and J by 2 bases, with 12 bases left in between. The chain's CDR3 is CASSSLLLTYEQYF. The CDR3 coding sequence is TGTGCCAGCAGCTCTTTGTTGTTAACCTACGAGCAGTACTTC.

The sample holds a few counts of this clonotype. The chain recombines TRBV5-1 with TRBJ1-2; D remains ambiguous. Trimming took off 4 bases at V and 8 bases at J, with 15 bases between the two ends. Germline assignment: CDR1 SGHRS and CDR2 YFSETQ. The CDR3 runs 13 residues. DNA of the CDR3: TGCGCCAGCAGCCCGGACTCAATCGGGGGCTACACCTTC. This gives the protein CASSPDSIGGYTF. The full variable domain, its missing parts supplied by reference TRBV5-1 and TRBJ1-2, is KAGVTQTPRYLIKTRGQQVTLSCSPISGHRSVSWYQQTPGQGLQFLFEYFSETQRNKGNFPGRFSGRQFSNSRSEMNVSTLELGDSALYLCASSPDSIGGYTFGSGTRLTVV.

Worth noting for this clonotype: A read error may explain this, as a much larger clone is one base away. The chain couples TRBV2 to TRBJ1-6; maybe TRBD1 (5 bases). This CDR3 contains 14 residues. The germline V gene encodes CDR1 SNHLY and CDR2 FYNNEI. Between the trimmed V and J ends, which lost 3 bases and 13 bases, there was a span of 16 bases. For the CDR3, the DNA is TGTGCCAGCAGTGAGGGTCAGGGTATTCGGCCCCTCCACTTT. It is translated as CASSEGQGIRPLHF.

This chain links TRBV5-1 with TRBJ1-2; 10 bases match TRBD1. V dropped 4 bases and J dropped 7; count of bases not matched to a gene: 10. The CDR3 loop spans 15 amino acids. Germline V gene lookup returns CDR1 SGHRS and CDR2 YFSETQ. In DNA, the CDR3 is TGCGCCAGCAGCCAGATGCCGGGACAGGGGATTGGCTACACCTTC. It translates to CASSQMPGQGIGYTF. Full variable domain (rest looked up from reference TRBV5-1 and TRBJ1-2): KAGVTQTPRYLIKTRGQQVTLSCSPISGHRSVSWYQQTPGQGLQFLFEYFSETQRNKGNFPGRFSGRQFSNSRSEMNVSTLELGDSALYLCASSQMPGQGIGYTFGSGTRLTVV.

V is TRBV5-1 and J is TRBJ1-6, with D possibly TRBD1 on 5 matching bases. CDR1 is SGHRS and CDR2 is YFSETQ in the germline V gene. With 0 bases removed from V and 6 bases from J, the gap between germline ends came to 19 bases. CDR3 length equals 18 residues. DNA of the CDR3: TGCGCCAGCAGCTTGGACGTCCAGGGCCGACGGAGTAATTCACCCCTCCACTTT. Protein product: CASSLDVQGRRSNSPLHF.

This clonotype was counted a few times. V is TRBV6-5 and J is TRBJ2-7; D remains unclear. The CDR3 loop spans 12 amino acids. Germline lookup yields CDR1 MNHEY and CDR2 SVGAGI. V lost 2 bases and J lost 9, with 11 bases in between. This chain's CDR3 is CASSYDGSRQYF. The DNA of the CDR3 is TGTGCCAGCAGTTACGACGGAAGTCGGCAGTACTTC.

The CDR3 loop is CSARRDRESYGYTF. In DNA form, the CDR3 reads TGCAGTGCTAGAAGGGACAGGGAGAGCTATGGCTACACCTTC. V gene TRBV20-1 combines with J gene TRBJ1-2, with 9 bases fitting TRBD1. The germline V gene encodes CDR1 DFQATT and CDR2 SNEGSKA (reference sequence). With V trimmed by 2 bases and J by 4 bases, 5 bases remained unmatched. The CDR3 runs to 14 residues.

This chain joins TRBV12-3 or TRBV12-4 and TRBJ1-5, with TRBD1 identical over 7 bases. J gave up 4 bases and V 5 bases, and 8 bases lay outside the gene matches. This CDR3 contains 15 residues. Here the CDR3 reads CASSPGGGVNQPQHF. The CDR3 DNA sequence: TGTGCCAGCAGTCCAGGGGGGGGGGTAAATCAGCCCCAGCATTTT.

The V and J genes are TRBV7-2 and TRBJ1-6; TRBD1 is a possible D gene (5 bases). The CDR3 covers 16 residues. V lost 0 bases and J lost 6, with 12 bases in between. Germline V lookup: CDR1 SGHTA, CDR2 FQGNSA. CDR3 bases: TGTGCCAGCAGCTTAGCGACGGGACGCATTAATTCACCCCTCCACTTT. Translation: CASSLATGRINSPLHF.

The chain links TRBV7-9 to TRBJ2-7; D is unclear. The CDR3 has 15 residues. V lost 5 bases, J lost 3 bases, and 17 bases lay in between. CDR1 is SEHNR and CDR2 is FQNEAQ in the germline V gene (reference sequence). CDR3 amino acids: CASSPRQASNYEQYF. The DNA of the CDR3 is TGTGCCAGCAGCCCCCGGCAGGCGAGCAACTACGAGCAGTACTTC.

This clonotype occurred a few times. The V call is TRBV5-4, the J call TRBJ2-7; 11 bases are a match to TRBD2. This CDR3 region has 14 residues. J lost 5 bases, V lost 2 bases, and 3 bases had no gene match. In germline, CDR1 is SGHNT, CDR2 YYREEE (reference sequence). The CDR3: CASSLVGLADEQYF. The DNA for the CDR3 is TGTGCCAGCAGCTTAGTGGGACTAGCGGACGAGCAGTACTTC.

This clonotype appeared a few times. The junction departs from germline at one end; a sequencing error may be responsible. The chain combines TRBV3-1 with TRBJ1-2; D unresolved. CDR1 is LGHDT, CDR2 YNNKEL, per germline (reference sequence). The CDR3 sequence is 13 residues long. CDR3 protein: CACSQESLGGYTF. CDR3 DNA sequence: TGTGCCTGCAGCCAGGAGTCCCTGGGGGGCTACACCTTC.

The table lists this clonotype with many counts. The CDR3 DNA reads TGTGCCAACAGACACCGCTCTGGAAACACCATATATTTT. This encodes CANRHRSGNTIYF. The rearrangement links TRBV12-3 or TRBV12-4 to TRBJ1-3; D unclear. The V end lost 10 bases, the J end lost 0 bases, and 10 bases lay between the germline ends. CDR3 size: 13 residues.

In this sample, this clonotype turned up a few times. The V and J genes are TRBV10-3 and TRBJ1-4, with 7 bases aligning to TRBD1. V gave up 7 bases and J gave up 7 bases; unmatched junction bases: 12. Germline CDR1 is ENHRY and CDR2 is SYGVKD. This CDR3 is 15 amino acids long. The CDR3 coding sequence is TGTGCCATCAAGGCGTCAGGGGGAAGTAGTGAAAAACTGTTTTTT. This translates into CAIKASGGSSEKLFF.

This clonotype was seen ten or more times. The gene calls are TRBV20-1 and TRBJ1-2; D gene uncertain. V was pared by 6 bases and J by 8 bases, with 22 bases between. Germline lookup yields CDR1 DFQATT and CDR2 SNEGSKA (reference sequence). This CDR3 comprises 14 residues. This chain's CDR3 is CSAIEIGSQGGYTF. The CDR3 DNA reads as TGCAGTGCCATCGAGATCGGGTCGCAAGGGGGCTACACCTTC.

This clonotype was seen ten or more times. V gene TRBV10-2 combines with J gene TRBJ1-6; D is unresolved. V was pared by 7 bases and J by 10 bases, with 17 bases between. Germline CDR1 WSHSY, CDR2 SAAADI. The CDR3 runs to 14 residues. Here the CDR3 reads CASTLDLGSSPLHF. The CDR3 DNA follows: TGCGCCAGCACCCTGGATCTAGGCAGCTCACCCCTCCACTTT.

This clonotype has only a few counts. At one end the junction does not follow the germline gene, possibly because of a read error. The V call is TRBV28, the J call TRBJ1-2; 8 nucleotides match TRBD1. Germline lookup yields CDR1 MDHEN and CDR2 SYDVKM. The CDR3 consists of 13 residues. The CDR3 region is CAGSPGGGYGYTF. CDR3 DNA sequence: TGTGCCGGCAGCCCAGGGGGCGGGTATGGCTACACCTTC.

Worth noting for this clonotype: Because the CDR3 is missing its conserved closing phenylalanine or tryptophan, this is likely a read error. This chain uses TRBV12-3 or TRBV12-4 with TRBJ1-1, with D hard to call. This CDR3 comprises 12 residues. V was clipped by 6 bases and J by 1 base, with 6 bases between them. CDR3: CASSRQNTEAFL. As DNA, the CDR3 is TGTGCCAGCAGCCGACAGAACACTGAAGCTTTCCTT.